The 15 T cell receptor beta chains below all came from one sample that was sequenced in a study of cytomegalovirus exposure and HLA in healthy donors. PCR used 60 Vbeta primers and 13 Jbeta primers. Measured with immunoSEQ multiplex PCR; TCRdb has only the in-frame clones, and not every one. Of 74,000 or so clones in the sample, around three quarters are singletons; the top ten hold around a fifth. Sequenced sample: PBMCs. The source is a woman in her thirties or forties in good health and CMV-seropositive.

The rearrangement uses TRBV25-1 and TRBJ1-2; D may be TRBD1 (5 bases). Deletions cut 3 bases from V and 4 bases from J, with 12 bases between. CDR1 and CDR2 (germline): MGHDK, SYGVNS. CDR3 size: 14 residues. The CDR3 sequence: CASSEEGWSYGYTF. DNA of the CDR3: TGTGCCAGCAGTGAGGAGGGGTGGTCCTATGGCTACACCTTC.

The chain couples TRBV5-1 to TRBJ2-7; TRBD1 aligns across 7 bases. Germline values: CDR1 SGHRS, CDR2 YFSETQ. The CDR3 has 14 residues. With V trimmed by 2 bases and J by 2 bases, 4 bases remained unmatched. This CDR3 reads CASSLTGVPYEQYF. In DNA, the CDR3 is TGCGCCAGCAGCTTAACAGGGGTCCCCTACGAGCAGTACTTC.

The rearrangement uses TRBV5-5 and TRBJ2-1, with D perhaps TRBD1 (6 bases). V gave up 4 bases and J gave up 1 base, with 9 bases separating them. Germline V CDR1 and CDR2: SGHKS, YYEKEE (reference sequence). CDR3 length equals 14 residues. The CDR3, as DNA: TGTGCCAGCAGCCTGCAGGGGTCCTACAATGAGCAGTTCTTC. Its protein product is CASSLQGSYNEQFF.

The chain joins TRBV7-8 to TRBJ2-7; 9 bases align to TRBD1. With 1 base clipped from V and 4 bases from J, the junction kept 5 bases outside the gene matches. This CDR3 comprises 15 residues. Germline CDR1 SGHVS, CDR2 FQNEAQ. In nucleotides, the CDR3 is TGTGCCAGCAGCTTAGGCAGGACAGGGGTTTACGAGCAGTACTTC. As protein: CASSLGRTGVYEQYF.

Written as DNA, the CDR3 is TGTGCCTGGAGTAAGGGAGGTTCCTACGAGCAGTACTTC. Translating gives CAWSKGGSYEQYF. The V and J genes are TRBV30 and TRBJ2-7; tentative D call: TRBD2 (6 bases). This CDR3 has 13 amino acids. The germline V gene encodes CDR1 GTSNPN and CDR2 SVGIG (reference sequence). V was clipped by 2 bases and J by 1 base, with 9 bases between them.

Only one count was recorded for this clone. The V and J genes are TRBV2 and TRBJ2-7; D not resolved. Germline-derived CDR1 and CDR2 are SNHLY and FYNNEI. V shed 7 bases and J shed 0 bases, with 19 bases lying between them. The CDR3 is made up of 16 amino acids. The CDR3 spells CASNNAFTEASYEQYF. The CDR3 DNA reads as TGTGCCAGCAATAACGCATTCACAGAAGCCTCCTACGAGCAGTACTTC.

This clone was detected many times. This chain uses TRBV5-1 with TRBJ1-1; perhaps TRBD1 as D (5 bases). The CDR3 contains 13 residues. The germline V and J ends were trimmed by 3 bases and 7 bases, with 13 bases remaining between them. Germline values: CDR1 SGHRS, CDR2 YFSETQ. CDR3 sequence reads: CASSWATASEAFF. The CDR3 nucleotides read TGCGCCAGCAGCTGGGCGACAGCGAGTGAAGCTTTCTTT.

This rearrangement joins TRBV11-2 to TRBJ2-1, with 8 bases identical to TRBD2. V dropped 3 bases and J dropped 4; count of bases not matched to a gene: 2. This CDR3 is 14 amino acids long. From germline, CDR1 is SGHAT and CDR2 FQNNGV. CDR3 nucleotide sequence: TGTGCCAGCAGCTTCGGGACTAGTTACAATGAGCAGTTCTTC. It translates to CASSFGTSYNEQFF.

In this sample, this clone turned up once. The chain has TRBV29-1 and TRBJ2-7, with TRBD1 identical over 10 bases. This CDR3 is 14 amino acids long. Germline CDR1 reads SQVTM; CDR2 reads ANQGSEA. V was pared by 6 bases and J by 2 bases, with 7 bases of the junction left unmatched. CDR3 in amino acids: CSVPGDRGPYEQYF. CDR3 DNA: TGCAGCGTCCCAGGGGACAGGGGTCCCTACGAGCAGTACTTC.

DNA for the CDR3: TGTGCCAGCAGCGCCGGATCCAGGGCCTACGAGCAGTACTTC. Its translation is CASSAGSRAYEQYF. J is TRBJ2-7 and V is TRBV2; D is perhaps TRBD1 (5 bases). Trimming shortened V by 6 bases and J by 2 bases, and 14 bases separated the two germline ends. CDR1 and CDR2 (germline): SNHLY, FYNNEI. The CDR3 spans 14 residues.

This clone was observed a handful of times. The CDR3 spells CASSYAGASYNEQFF. Here the CDR3 DNA reads TGTGCCAGCAGTTACGCGGGAGCCTCCTACAATGAGCAGTTCTTC. The chain carries TRBV6-6 and TRBJ2-1; TRBD2 matches at 7 bases. Germline V lookup: CDR1 MNHNY, CDR2 SVGAGI (reference sequence). The CDR3 has 15 residues. V gave up 2 bases and J gave up 0 bases; unmatched junction bases: 1.

The chain employs TRBV2 and TRBJ1-5; D might be TRBD1 (5 bases). CDR1 SNHLY and CDR2 FYNNEI come from the germline V gene. V dropped 7 bases and J dropped 5 bases, with 12 bases sitting between them. The CDR3 sequence is 13 residues long. CDR3 amino acids: CASKVQVDQPQHF. The CDR3 nucleotides read TGTGCCAGCAAGGTACAGGTCGATCAGCCCCAGCATTTT.

The rearrangement uses TRBV5-1 and TRBJ2-7; TRBD1 agrees at 7 bases. Germline loops: CDR1 SGHRS, CDR2 YFSETQ. The CDR3 is 15 residues long. The junction had 4 bases not matched to a gene; V was cut back by 0 bases and J by 1 base. CDR3 DNA sequence: TGCGCCAGCAGCTTGGGGGACAGCGGATCCTACGAGCAGTACTTC. Translation: CASSLGDSGSYEQYF.

This clone was observed once. The chain couples TRBV10-1 to TRBJ1-1; possibly TRBD1 for D (6 bases). Trimming left V 10 bases short and J 0 bases short, with 18 bases between. Germline V gives CDR1 WNHNN, CDR2 SYGVQD (reference sequence). CDR3 length equals 15 residues. DNA of the CDR3: TGCGCCACCCTTCGGGGGGCGGTCATGAACACTGAAGCTTTCTTT. Amino acids: CATLRGAVMNTEAFF.

The chain employs TRBV28 and TRBJ2-7; 7 bases match TRBD1. This CDR3 is 16 amino acids long. Per germline, CDR1 MDHEN and CDR2 SYDVKM. J lost 4 bases, V lost 6 bases, and 15 bases had no gene match. This CDR3 reads CASRPAYRGIPYEQYF. The DNA for the CDR3 is TGTGCCAGCAGGCCGGCGTACAGGGGAATACCTTACGAGCAGTACTTC.